This T cell receptor beta chain was sequenced in a study of shared clonotypes between healthy human individuals. Study details: The composition of the donors was a couple of women and a few men aged 18 to 49.

Germline assignment: CDR1 WNHNN and CDR2 SYGVQD (reference sequence). The CDR3 runs 15 residues. With 8 bases clipped from V and 4 bases from J, the junction kept 8 bases outside the gene matches. Each subset's genomic DNA was split evenly across several immunoSEQ plates. Sequencing used immunoSEQ multiplex PCR; TCRdb keeps in-frame clones, though not all of them. The sample lists roughly 2 million clones; over 85% were seen once. Terminally differentiated effector memory CD45RA+ cells were excluded by CCR7 positive selection of CD45RO-negative cells. Adult Caucasians living in Nashville, Tennessee made up all of the donors.

This sequence originates from a young man in good health. Sequencing was done on a sample of naive CD8+ T cells sorted from blood. The rearrangement links TRBV10-1 to TRBJ2-2, with TRBD2 matching over 9 bases. Here the CDR3 reads CASGERGAGTGELFF. The CDR3 DNA reads TGCGCCAGCGGCGAGCGGGGGGCGGGCACCGGGGAGCTGTTTTTT.